This T cell receptor (beta chain) was profiled in a study of response to subunit inactivated influenza vaccine. General observations from the study: Only a handful of new T cells, the authors suggested, are recruited with each seasonal influenza vaccination.

Regarding this clonotype: Its antigen is undetermined.

TCRdb re-analysed the RT-PCR reads in MiXCR, keeping a single row per CDR3 protein. This table holds just over 300,000 distinct CDR3 sequences, around 22% found once. The CDR3 runs 19 residues. This chain links TRBV21-1 with TRBJ1-2; whether TRBD1, the table's D call, matches the DNA was not checked. TRBV21-1 is shown as a pseudogene. This receptor was identified in a man in his fifties or sixties who received an inactivated influenza vaccine. Here the sequenced sample was PBMCs from blood, taken 21 months after vaccination. The CDR3 coding sequence is TGTGCCAGCAGTGAGGGGGACCCGACAAAAAAAAGGAGTCTCTATGGCTACACCTTC. Residues: CASSEGDPTKKRSLYGYTF.